The rows below give T cell receptor beta chains drawn from one sample of a study of T cell responses to AZD1222 COVID-19 vaccine. Repertoires were generated with immunoSEQ multiplex PCR, while TCRdb's copy carries only in-frame clones and drops some. This table holds under 140,000 clones, 81% found once. The sequencing here drew on peripheral blood, taken on day 0 of AZD1222 vaccination. These receptors came from an adult in good health. Each CDR3 is given with its conserved first and last residue. The D gene is left open where the match is weak. Clone size is given for some rows only: seen once, a few or many times, or a class if the clone is expanded.

v_call: TRBV14; clone_size: NA; j_call: TRBJ2-7; d_call: TRBD2; cdr3_aa: CASSLRTSGLAYEQYF; cdr3_nt: TGTGCCAGCAGCCTACGTACTAGCGGTTTAGCCTACGAGCAGTACTTC
v_call: TRBV30; clone_size: NA; j_call: TRBJ1-5; d_call: NA; cdr3_aa: CAWSKQGNQPQHF; cdr3_nt: TGTGCCTGGAGTAAACAGGGAAATCAGCCCCAGCATTTT
v_call: TRBV18; clone_size: NA; j_call: TRBJ2-7; d_call: TRBD1; cdr3_aa: CASSPTTGSYEQYF; cdr3_nt: TGTGCCAGCTCACCGACGACAGGGTCCTACGAGCAGTACTTC
v_call: TRBV5-1; clone_size: many; j_call: TRBJ2-5; d_call: NA; cdr3_aa: CASSSDGAETQYF; cdr3_nt: TGCGCCAGCAGCTCCGACGGGGCGGAGACCCAGTACTTC
v_call: TRBV5-8; clone_size: NA; j_call: TRBJ2-7; d_call: NA; cdr3_aa: CASSDSVHSYEQYF; cdr3_nt: TGTGCCAGCAGCGATAGCGTTCACTCCTACGAGCAGTACTTC
v_call: TRBV20-1; clone_size: NA; j_call: TRBJ1-5; d_call: NA; cdr3_aa: CSASKGTVNQPQHF; cdr3_nt: TGCAGTGCTAGTAAGGGGACGGTCAATCAGCCCCAGCATTTT
v_call: TRBV11-2; clone_size: NA; j_call: TRBJ2-5; d_call: NA; cdr3_aa: CASSLSLQGRQQETQYF; cdr3_nt: TGTGCCAGCAGCTTATCACTACAGGGAAGGCAGCAAGAGACCCAGTACTTC
v_call: TRBV5-6; clone_size: NA; j_call: TRBJ1-6; d_call: NA; cdr3_aa: CASSLAGGRGGNSPLHF; cdr3_nt: TGTGCCAGCAGTTTGGCAGGTGGCCGGGGAGGAAATTCACCCCTCCACTTT
v_call: TRBV27; clone_size: NA; j_call: TRBJ2-7; d_call: NA; cdr3_aa: CASSLLGIREQYF; cdr3_nt: TGTGCCAGCAGTTTACTGGGAATTCGCGAGCAGTACTTC
v_call: TRBV5-1; clone_size: NA; j_call: TRBJ2-2; d_call: TRBD1; cdr3_aa: CASSIGGADTGELFF; cdr3_nt: TGCGCCAGCAGCATAGGGGGCGCGGACACCGGGGAGCTGTTTTTT
v_call: TRBV27; clone_size: few; j_call: TRBJ1-2; d_call: NA; cdr3_aa: CASSFQTGSYGYTF; cdr3_nt: TGTGCCAGCAGTTTCCAAACAGGGTCCTATGGCTACACCTTC
v_call: TRBV7-3; clone_size: NA; j_call: TRBJ1-2; d_call: NA; cdr3_aa: CASSLTGANYGYTF; cdr3_nt: TGTGCCAGCAGCTTAACCGGAGCTAACTATGGCTACACCTTC
v_call: TRBV19; clone_size: few; j_call: TRBJ2-2; d_call: NA; cdr3_aa: CASSIDLRGLGELFF; cdr3_nt: TGTGCCAGTAGTATAGATCTAAGGGGTCTTGGGGAGCTGTTTTTT
v_call: TRBV9; clone_size: NA; j_call: TRBJ1-6; d_call: TRBD1; cdr3_aa: CASSATGGYNSPLHF; cdr3_nt: TGTGCCAGCAGCGCGACAGGGGGGTATAATTCACCCCTCCACTTT
v_call: TRBV5-1; clone_size: NA; j_call: TRBJ2-3; d_call: TRBD1; cdr3_aa: CASSFTGGTDTQYF; cdr3_nt: TGCGCCAGCAGCTTCACAGGGGGCACAGATACGCAGTATTTT
v_call: TRBV27; clone_size: NA; j_call: TRBJ1-2; d_call: NA; cdr3_aa: CASSPSGRRYGYTF; cdr3_nt: TGTGCCAGCAGCCCTAGTGGGCGCCGGTATGGCTACACCTTC
v_call: TRBV6-1; clone_size: NA; j_call: TRBJ1-5; d_call: NA; cdr3_aa: CASSEDTGVQPQHF; cdr3_nt: TGTGCCAGCAGTGAGGACACGGGGGTTCAGCCCCAGCATTTT
v_call: TRBV7-9; clone_size: few; j_call: TRBJ1-2; d_call: TRBD1; cdr3_aa: CASSLVAGQGFSNYGYTF; cdr3_nt: TGTGCCAGCAGCTTAGTTGCGGGACAGGGATTCTCTAACTATGGCTACACCTTC
v_call: TRBV19; clone_size: NA; j_call: TRBJ1-1; d_call: NA; cdr3_aa: CASSIGTVNTEAFF; cdr3_nt: TGTGCCAGTAGTATAGGAACCGTGAACACTGAAGCTTTCTTT
v_call: TRBV28; clone_size: few; j_call: TRBJ2-2; d_call: NA; cdr3_aa: CASSFASFATGELFF; cdr3_nt: TGTGCCAGCAGTTTTGCTAGCTTTGCCACCGGGGAGCTGTTTTTT
v_call: TRBV21-1; clone_size: NA; j_call: TRBJ2-5; d_call: NA; cdr3_aa: CAPSQKLQETQYF; cdr3_nt: TGTGCCCCATCCCAGAAGCTACAAGAGACCCAGTACTTC
v_call: TRBV19; clone_size: NA; j_call: TRBJ1-5; d_call: NA; cdr3_aa: CASKVTNSNQPQHF; cdr3_nt: TGTGCCAGTAAGGTGACAAATAGCAATCAGCCCCAGCATTTT
v_call: TRBV7-8; clone_size: NA; j_call: TRBJ2-3; d_call: TRBD2; cdr3_aa: CASSPIAGSGTDTQYF; cdr3_nt: TGTGCCAGCAGCCCCATAGCGGGGAGTGGCACAGATACGCAGTATTTT
v_call: TRBV7-3; clone_size: NA; j_call: TRBJ2-3; d_call: TRBD2; cdr3_aa: CASSLDSTSGGRGTQYF; cdr3_nt: TGTGCCAGCAGCTTAGATTCGACTAGCGGGGGGAGAGGTACGCAGTATTTT
v_call: TRBV7-2; clone_size: NA; j_call: TRBJ1-6; d_call: TRBD1; cdr3_aa: CASSLRGQGGNSPLHF; cdr3_nt: TGTGCCAGCAGCTTAAGGGGGCAGGGAGGGAATTCACCCCTCCACTTT
v_call: TRBV7-9; clone_size: NA; j_call: TRBJ1-6; d_call: NA; cdr3_aa: CASSRPDYTSPLHF; cdr3_nt: TGTGCCAGCAGTCGACCGGACTATACTTCACCCCTCCACTTT
v_call: TRBV28; clone_size: NA; j_call: TRBJ2-7; d_call: TRBD1; cdr3_aa: CASSYGGTGAYEQYF; cdr3_nt: TGTGCCAGCAGTTACGGAGGGACAGGGGCTTACGAGCAGTACTTC
v_call: TRBV7-2; clone_size: few; j_call: TRBJ2-7; d_call: NA; cdr3_aa: CASSLAISYEQYF; cdr3_nt: TGTGCCAGCAGCTTAGCGATCTCCTACGAGCAGTACTTC
v_call: TRBV5-1; clone_size: once; j_call: TRBJ1-2; d_call: NA; cdr3_aa: CASRTSGYGYTF; cdr3_nt: TGCGCCAGCAGGACTAGTGGCTATGGCTACACCTTC
v_call: TRBV6-5; clone_size: NA; j_call: TRBJ1-2; d_call: NA; cdr3_aa: CASKTGANYGYTF; cdr3_nt: TGTGCCAGCAAAACGGGGGCTAACTATGGCTACACCTTC
v_call: TRBV7-9; clone_size: NA; j_call: TRBJ2-7; d_call: TRBD1; cdr3_aa: CASGSTGVSSYEQYF; cdr3_nt: TGTGCCAGCGGATCTACAGGGGTGAGCTCCTACGAGCAGTACTTC
v_call: TRBV6-6; clone_size: NA; j_call: TRBJ2-7; d_call: TRBD2; cdr3_aa: CASSPGTSGKGFHEQYF; cdr3_nt: TGTGCCAGCAGTCCCGGGACTAGCGGTAAGGGCTTCCACGAGCAGTACTTC
v_call: TRBV19; clone_size: NA; j_call: TRBJ1-5; d_call: NA; cdr3_aa: CASTRDPGRDQPQHF; cdr3_nt: TGTGCCAGTACCCGGGACCCGGGGAGGGATCAGCCCCAGCATTTT
v_call: TRBV7-9; clone_size: few; j_call: TRBJ1-4; d_call: TRBD1; cdr3_aa: CASSLAQGASEKLFF; cdr3_nt: TGTGCCAGCAGCTTAGCGCAGGGGGCAAGTGAAAAACTGTTTTTT
v_call: TRBV7-2; clone_size: few; j_call: TRBJ1-2; d_call: TRBD1; cdr3_aa: CASSLNGGRTGLNYGYTF; cdr3_nt: TGTGCCAGCAGCTTAAATGGGGGAAGGACAGGGCTTAACTATGGCTACACCTTC
v_call: TRBV28; clone_size: NA; j_call: TRBJ2-1; d_call: NA; cdr3_aa: CASSFGGPVGNEQFF; cdr3_nt: TGTGCCAGCAGTTTCGGGGGCCCCGTTGGGAATGAGCAGTTCTTC
v_call: TRBV9; clone_size: NA; j_call: TRBJ1-1; d_call: NA; cdr3_aa: CASSLQGGETEAFF; cdr3_nt: TGTGCCAGCAGCTTACAGGGTGGGGAGACTGAAGCTTTCTTT
v_call: TRBV2; clone_size: NA; j_call: TRBJ2-5; d_call: TRBD2; cdr3_aa: CASRALGTSHETQYF; cdr3_nt: TGTGCCAGCAGGGCGCTGGGGACTAGTCACGAGACCCAGTACTTC
v_call: TRBV9; clone_size: NA; j_call: TRBJ1-6; d_call: TRBD1; cdr3_aa: CASSPGQGKDSPLHF; cdr3_nt: TGTGCCAGCAGCCCCGGACAGGGAAAAGATTCACCCCTCCACTTT
v_call: TRBV27; clone_size: NA; j_call: TRBJ2-2; d_call: TRBD1; cdr3_aa: CASSRGQFANTGELFF; cdr3_nt: TGTGCCAGCAGCCGGGGACAGTTCGCGAACACCGGGGAGCTGTTTTTT
v_call: TRBV4-3; clone_size: NA; j_call: TRBJ1-2; d_call: NA; cdr3_aa: CASSQAFSPSGRRGYTF; cdr3_nt: TGCGCCAGCAGCCAAGCCTTTAGCCCGTCAGGTCGCCGAGGCTACACCTTC
v_call: TRBV6-2/TRBV6-3; clone_size: NA; j_call: TRBJ2-3; d_call: NA; cdr3_aa: CASSPGRRKGDTQYF; cdr3_nt: TGTGCCAGCAGTCCCGGACGCCGCAAGGGAGATACGCAGTATTTT
v_call: TRBV7-8; clone_size: NA; j_call: TRBJ2-7; d_call: TRBD2; cdr3_aa: CASSLGSGGYEQYF; cdr3_nt: TGTGCCAGCAGCTTGGGGAGCGGGGGTTACGAGCAGTACTTC
v_call: TRBV2; clone_size: once; j_call: TRBJ2-5; d_call: NA; cdr3_aa: CASTAGPLGETQYF; cdr3_nt: TGTGCCAGCACGGCGGGGCCCCTCGGGGAGACCCAGTACTTC
v_call: TRBV7-9; clone_size: large; j_call: TRBJ1-3; d_call: TRBD1; cdr3_aa: CASSSHRGHNTIYF; cdr3_nt: TGTGCCAGCAGCTCCCACAGGGGACACAACACCATATATTTT
v_call: TRBV18; clone_size: NA; j_call: TRBJ1-2; d_call: NA; cdr3_aa: CASLSSRSGGYTF; cdr3_nt: TGTGCCAGCCTCTCATCGCGATCCGGCGGCTACACCTTC
v_call: TRBV11-3; clone_size: once; j_call: TRBJ2-2; d_call: NA; cdr3_aa: CASSLRGGGQNTGELFF; cdr3_nt: TGTGCCAGCAGCTTAAGAGGAGGGGGACAGAACACCGGGGAGCTGTTTTTT
v_call: TRBV7-9; clone_size: NA; j_call: TRBJ2-3; d_call: NA; cdr3_aa: CASSLALGEDTQYF; cdr3_nt: TGTGCCAGCAGCTTAGCCCTTGGAGAAGATACGCAGTATTTT
v_call: TRBV28; clone_size: NA; j_call: TRBJ2-1; d_call: TRBD2; cdr3_aa: CASRPLLAGGYNEQFF; cdr3_nt: TGTGCCAGCAGACCACTACTAGCGGGGGGATACAATGAGCAGTTCTTC
v_call: TRBV18; clone_size: NA; j_call: TRBJ2-1; d_call: NA; cdr3_aa: CASSPMLDNEQFF; cdr3_nt: TGTGCCAGCTCACCCATGTTAGACAATGAGCAGTTCTTC
v_call: TRBV28; clone_size: few; j_call: TRBJ2-7; d_call: NA; cdr3_aa: CASSRMTDTYEQYF; cdr3_nt: TGTGCCAGCAGTCGCATGACAGACACCTACGAGCAGTACTTC